This T cell receptor beta chain was recovered during a study of T cell responses to AZD1222 COVID-19 vaccine. Assay used: immunoSEQ multiplex PCR; TCRdb lists only in-frame clones, some missing. The sample lists 130,000 to 150,000 clones; around 90% were seen once. Germline CDR1 reads LGHNT; CDR2 reads FRNRAP. V was shortened by 7 bases and J by 3 bases, with 13 bases between the two germline ends. The CDR3 has 13 amino acids. There are a few counts of this clone. This specimen was peripheral blood, taken on day 0 of AZD1222 vaccination. This TCR was recovered from an adult in good health. The chain has TRBV12-5 and TRBJ2-7, with D possibly matching TRBD2 (7 bases). As DNA, the CDR3 is TGTGCTAGTGAAGGGGGAGGGGTCTACGAGCAGTACTTC. Protein sequence: CASEGGGVYEQYF.